Given below is one TCR beta chain in context. Its specificity is not known. Germline CDR1 LGHNA, CDR2 YSLEER. The CDR3 loop spans 18 amino acids. After removal of 4 bases from V and 4 bases from J, the junction contained 11 bases not matched to a gene. The source of the sample is a study of cytomegalovirus exposure and HLA in healthy donors. Study-level findings and limits: Highly shared sequence variants in one cluster were likely a sequencing artifact.

With 60 Vbeta and 13 Jbeta primers, the PCR was carried out. The protocol was immunoSEQ multiplex PCR, while the TCRdb copy is restricted to in-frame clones and leaves out a portion. Of over 150,000 clones listed, approximately 75% are singletons. The chain uses TRBV4-3 and TRBJ2-2; 11 bases match TRBD1. The specimen was PBMCs. The origin of this receptor is a young man in good health and CMV-seronegative. The CDR3 sequence is CASSLLETGTGGTGELFF. The DNA of the CDR3 is TGCGCCAGCAGCCTACTCGAAACCGGGACAGGGGGCACCGGGGAGCTGTTTTTT.